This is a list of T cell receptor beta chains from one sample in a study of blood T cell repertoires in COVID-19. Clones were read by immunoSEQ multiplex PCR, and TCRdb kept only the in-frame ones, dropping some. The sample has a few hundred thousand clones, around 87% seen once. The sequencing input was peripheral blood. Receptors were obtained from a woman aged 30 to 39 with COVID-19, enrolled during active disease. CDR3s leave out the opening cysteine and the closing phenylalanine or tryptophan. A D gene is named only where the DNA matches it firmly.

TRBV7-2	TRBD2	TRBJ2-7	ASSLDGTSYREQY
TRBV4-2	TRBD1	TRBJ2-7	ASSQVDGTGFSYEQY
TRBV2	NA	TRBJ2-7	ASNMDSPPTEQY
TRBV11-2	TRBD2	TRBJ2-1	ASSLALRGGSGYEQF
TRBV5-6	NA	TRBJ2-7	ASSLDRSSYEQY
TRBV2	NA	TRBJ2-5	ASSGRLETQY
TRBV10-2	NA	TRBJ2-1	ASSDLASGSYNEQF
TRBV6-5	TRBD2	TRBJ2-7	ASSLSGVAYEQY
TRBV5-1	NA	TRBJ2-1	ASSSRDNAYNEQF
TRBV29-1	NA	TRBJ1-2	SVVPTYSGGYT
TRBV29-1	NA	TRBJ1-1	SVREGGTEAF
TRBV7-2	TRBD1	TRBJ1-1	ASSFRDRGVLFGNTEAF
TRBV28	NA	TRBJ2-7	ASSLVGSYEQY
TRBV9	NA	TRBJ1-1	ASSVNLNTEAF
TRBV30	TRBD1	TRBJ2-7	AWSTGQATYEQY
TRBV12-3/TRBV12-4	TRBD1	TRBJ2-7	ASKGQRPAEQY
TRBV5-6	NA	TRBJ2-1	ASSLAFEQF
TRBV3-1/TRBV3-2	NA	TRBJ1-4	ASSPTWTLATNEKLF
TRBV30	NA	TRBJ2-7	AWSVMAGNEQY
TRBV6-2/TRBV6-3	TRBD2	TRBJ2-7	ASSSTLTGLAAPYEQY
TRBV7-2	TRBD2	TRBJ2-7	ASSLGTSGRSTILYEQY
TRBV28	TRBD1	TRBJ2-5	ASSTTGPGETQY
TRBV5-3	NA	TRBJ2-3	ARSSHFFGGSTDTQY
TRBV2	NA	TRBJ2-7	ASRGKTAQTSEQY
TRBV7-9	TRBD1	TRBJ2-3	ASSPWTGADTQY
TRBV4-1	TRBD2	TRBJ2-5	ASSQEDPLAGVRETQY